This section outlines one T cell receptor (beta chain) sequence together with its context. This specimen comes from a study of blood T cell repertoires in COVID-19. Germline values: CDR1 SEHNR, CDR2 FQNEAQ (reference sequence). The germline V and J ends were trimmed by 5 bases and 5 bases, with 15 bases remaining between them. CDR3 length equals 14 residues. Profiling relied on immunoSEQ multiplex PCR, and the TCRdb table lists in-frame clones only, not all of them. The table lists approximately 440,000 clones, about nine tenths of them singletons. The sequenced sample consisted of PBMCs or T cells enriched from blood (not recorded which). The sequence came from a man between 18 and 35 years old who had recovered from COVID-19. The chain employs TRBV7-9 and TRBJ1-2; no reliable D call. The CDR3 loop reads CASSPRAAAYGYTF. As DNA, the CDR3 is TGTGCCAGCAGCCCTCGAGCGGCGGCATATGGCTACACCTTC.